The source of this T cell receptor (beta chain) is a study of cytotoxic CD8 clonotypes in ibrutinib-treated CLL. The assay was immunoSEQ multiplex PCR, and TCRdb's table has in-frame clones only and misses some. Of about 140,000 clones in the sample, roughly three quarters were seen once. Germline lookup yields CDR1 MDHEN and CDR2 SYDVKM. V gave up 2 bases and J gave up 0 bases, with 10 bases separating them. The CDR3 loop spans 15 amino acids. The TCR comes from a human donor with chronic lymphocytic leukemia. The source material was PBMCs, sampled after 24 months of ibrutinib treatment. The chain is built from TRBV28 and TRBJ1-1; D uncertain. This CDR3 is CASSLIAGLNTEAFF. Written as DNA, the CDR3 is TGTGCCAGCAGTTTAATCGCAGGACTGAACACTGAAGCTTTCTTT.